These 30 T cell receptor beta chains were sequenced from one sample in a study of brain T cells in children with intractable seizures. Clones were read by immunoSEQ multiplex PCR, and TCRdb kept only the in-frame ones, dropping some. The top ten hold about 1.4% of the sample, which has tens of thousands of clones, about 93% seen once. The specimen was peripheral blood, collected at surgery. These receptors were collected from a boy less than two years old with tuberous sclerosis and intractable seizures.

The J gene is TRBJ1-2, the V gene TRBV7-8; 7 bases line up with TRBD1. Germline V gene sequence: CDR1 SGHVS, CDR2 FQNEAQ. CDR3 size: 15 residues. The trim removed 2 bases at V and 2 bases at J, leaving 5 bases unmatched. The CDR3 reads CASSLQGGPNYGYTF. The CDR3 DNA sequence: TGTGCCAGCAGCTTACAGGGGGGGCCGAACTATGGCTACACCTTC.

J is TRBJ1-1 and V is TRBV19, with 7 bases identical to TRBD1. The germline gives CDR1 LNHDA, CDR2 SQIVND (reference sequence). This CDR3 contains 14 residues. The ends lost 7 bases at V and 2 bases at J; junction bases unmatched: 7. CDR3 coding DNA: TGTGCCAGTATTCCGGACAGGATAAACACTGAAGCTTTCTTT. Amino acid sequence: CASIPDRINTEAFF.

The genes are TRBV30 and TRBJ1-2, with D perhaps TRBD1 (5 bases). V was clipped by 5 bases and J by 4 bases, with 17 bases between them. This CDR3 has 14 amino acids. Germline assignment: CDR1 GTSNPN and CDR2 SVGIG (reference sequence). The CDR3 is CAWDRTEYSYGYTF. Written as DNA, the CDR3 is TGTGCCTGGGACAGAACTGAGTACAGCTATGGCTACACCTTC.

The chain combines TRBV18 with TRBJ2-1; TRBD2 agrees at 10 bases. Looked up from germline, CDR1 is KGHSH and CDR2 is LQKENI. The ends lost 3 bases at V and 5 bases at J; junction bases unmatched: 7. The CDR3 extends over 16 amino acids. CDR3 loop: CASSPGLAGVDNEQFF. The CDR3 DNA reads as TGTGCCAGCTCACCTGGTCTAGCGGGGGTTGACAATGAGCAGTTCTTC.

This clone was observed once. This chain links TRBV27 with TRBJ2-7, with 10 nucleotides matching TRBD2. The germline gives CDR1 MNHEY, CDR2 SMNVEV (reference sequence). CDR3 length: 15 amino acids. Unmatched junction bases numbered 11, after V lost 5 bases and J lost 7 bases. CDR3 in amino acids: CASSPLAGVIWEQYF. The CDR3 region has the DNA TGTGCCAGCAGTCCCCTAGCGGGAGTGATCTGGGAGCAGTACTTC.

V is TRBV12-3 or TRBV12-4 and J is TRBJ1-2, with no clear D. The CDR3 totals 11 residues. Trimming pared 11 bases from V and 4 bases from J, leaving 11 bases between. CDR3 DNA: TGTGCCGCCTCCAGTTCCTATGGCTACACCTTC. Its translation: CAASSSYGYTF.

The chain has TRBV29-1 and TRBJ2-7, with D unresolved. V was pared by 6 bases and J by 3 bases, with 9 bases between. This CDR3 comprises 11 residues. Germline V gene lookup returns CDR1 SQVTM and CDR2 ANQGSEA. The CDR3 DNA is TGCAGCGTGACAATTAACTACGAGCAGTACTTC. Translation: CSVTINYEQYF.

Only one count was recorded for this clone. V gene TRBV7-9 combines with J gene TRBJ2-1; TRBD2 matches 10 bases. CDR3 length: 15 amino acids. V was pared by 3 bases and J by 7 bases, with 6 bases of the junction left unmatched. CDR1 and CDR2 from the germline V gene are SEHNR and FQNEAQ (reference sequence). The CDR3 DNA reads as TGTGCCAGCAGCTTCCCAGCGGGGGGGCGGAATGAGCAGTTCTTC. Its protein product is CASSFPAGGRNEQFF.

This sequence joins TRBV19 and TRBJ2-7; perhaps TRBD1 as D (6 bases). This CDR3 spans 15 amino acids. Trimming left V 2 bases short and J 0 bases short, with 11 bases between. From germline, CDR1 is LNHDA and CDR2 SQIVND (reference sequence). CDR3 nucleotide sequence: TGTGCCAGTAGTATATGGACAGAGAGCTCCTACGAGCAGTACTTC. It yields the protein CASSIWTESSYEQYF.

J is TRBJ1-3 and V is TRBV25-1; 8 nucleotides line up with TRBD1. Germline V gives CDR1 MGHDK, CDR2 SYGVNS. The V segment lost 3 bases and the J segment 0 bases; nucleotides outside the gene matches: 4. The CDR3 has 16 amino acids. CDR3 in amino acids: CASSEDTGGSGNTIYF. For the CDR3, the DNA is TGTGCCAGCAGTGAGGATACAGGGGGCTCTGGAAACACCATATATTTT. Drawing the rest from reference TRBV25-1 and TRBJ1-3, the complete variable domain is EADIYQTPRYLVIGTGKKITLECSQTMGHDKMYWYQQDPGMELHLIHYSYGVNSTEKGDLSSESTVSRIRTEHFPLTLESARPSHTSQYLCASSEDTGGSGNTIYFGEGSWLTVV.

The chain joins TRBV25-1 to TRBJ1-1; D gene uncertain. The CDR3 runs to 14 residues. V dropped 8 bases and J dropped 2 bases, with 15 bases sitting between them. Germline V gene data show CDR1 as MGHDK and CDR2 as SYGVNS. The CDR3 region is CASVPEMVNTEAFF. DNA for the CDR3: TGTGCCAGCGTACCGGAGATGGTCAACACTGAAGCTTTCTTT.

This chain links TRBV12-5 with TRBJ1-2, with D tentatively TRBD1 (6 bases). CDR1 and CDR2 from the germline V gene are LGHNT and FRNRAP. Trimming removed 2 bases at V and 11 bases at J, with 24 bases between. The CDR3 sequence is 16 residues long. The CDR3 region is CASGLTTPPTGFCYTF. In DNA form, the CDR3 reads TGTGCTAGTGGTTTGACAACCCCCCCTACAGGGTTTTGTTACACCTTC.

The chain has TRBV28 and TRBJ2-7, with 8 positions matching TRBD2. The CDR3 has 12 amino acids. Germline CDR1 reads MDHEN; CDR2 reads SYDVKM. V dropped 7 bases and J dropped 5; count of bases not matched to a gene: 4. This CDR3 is CASTGGRNEQYF. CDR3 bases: TGTGCCAGCACGGGCGGGAGGAACGAGCAGTACTTC. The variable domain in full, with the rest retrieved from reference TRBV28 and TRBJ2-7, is DVKVTQSSRYLVKRTGEKVFLECVQDMDHENMFWYRQDPGLGLRLIYFSYDVKMKEKGDIPEGYSVSREKKERFSLILESASTNQTSMYLCASTGGRNEQYFGPGTRLTVT.

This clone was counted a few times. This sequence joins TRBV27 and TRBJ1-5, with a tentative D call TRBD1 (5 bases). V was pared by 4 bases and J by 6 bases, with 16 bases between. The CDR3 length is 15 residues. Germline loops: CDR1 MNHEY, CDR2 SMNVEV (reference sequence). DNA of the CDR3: TGTGCCAGCAGTTGGGTTAAGGGGCGAACTCAGCCCCAGCATTTT. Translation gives CASSWVKGRTQPQHF.

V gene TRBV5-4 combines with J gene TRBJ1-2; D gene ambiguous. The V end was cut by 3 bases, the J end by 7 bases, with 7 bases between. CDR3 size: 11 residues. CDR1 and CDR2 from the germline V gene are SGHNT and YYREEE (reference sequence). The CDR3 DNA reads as TGTGCCAGCAGCTACGGCGGTGGCTACACCTTC. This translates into CASSYGGGYTF.

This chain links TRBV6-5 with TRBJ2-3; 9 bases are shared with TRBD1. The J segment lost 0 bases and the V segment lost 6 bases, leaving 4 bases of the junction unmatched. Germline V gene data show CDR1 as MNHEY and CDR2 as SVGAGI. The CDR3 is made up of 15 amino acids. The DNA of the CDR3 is TGTGCCAGCAGCCCCGGGACAGGGAGCACAGATACGCAGTATTTT. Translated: CASSPGTGSTDTQYF.

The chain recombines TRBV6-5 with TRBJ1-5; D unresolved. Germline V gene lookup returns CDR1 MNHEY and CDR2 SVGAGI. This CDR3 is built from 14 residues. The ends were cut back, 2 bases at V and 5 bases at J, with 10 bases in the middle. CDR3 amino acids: CASSYNVRYQPQHF. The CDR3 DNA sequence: TGTGCCAGCAGTTACAATGTCCGTTATCAGCCCCAGCATTTT.

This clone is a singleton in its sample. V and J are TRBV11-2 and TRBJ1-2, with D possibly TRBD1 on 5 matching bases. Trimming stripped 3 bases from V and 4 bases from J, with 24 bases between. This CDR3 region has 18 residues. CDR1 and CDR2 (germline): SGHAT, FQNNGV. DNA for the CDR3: TGTGCCAGCAGCTTCACAGGCAGGCCCAGGGCATCGGGCTATGGCTACACCTTC. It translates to CASSFTGRPRASGYGYTF.

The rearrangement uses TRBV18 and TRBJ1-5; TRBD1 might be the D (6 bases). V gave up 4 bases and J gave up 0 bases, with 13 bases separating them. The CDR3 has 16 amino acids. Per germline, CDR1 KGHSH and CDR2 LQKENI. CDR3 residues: CASSLGGTLSNQPQHF. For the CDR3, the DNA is TGTGCCAGCTCACTAGGGGGAACGCTTAGCAATCAGCCCCAGCATTTT. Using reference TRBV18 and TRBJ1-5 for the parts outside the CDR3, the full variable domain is NAGVMQNPRHLVRRRGQEARLRCSPMKGHSHVYWYRQLPEEGLKFMVYLQKENIIDESGMPKERFSAEFPKEGPSILRIQQVVRGDSAAYFCASSLGGTLSNQPQHFGDGTRLSIL.

The CDR3 sequence: CSVVTGDYEQYF. The CDR3 nucleotides are TGCAGCGTTGTCACAGGGGACTACGAGCAGTACTTC. The gene calls are TRBV29-1 and TRBJ2-7; 7 bases are shared with TRBD1. This CDR3 has 12 amino acids. With V trimmed by 4 bases and J by 3 bases, 3 bases remained unmatched. Germline V gives CDR1 SQVTM, CDR2 ANQGSEA.

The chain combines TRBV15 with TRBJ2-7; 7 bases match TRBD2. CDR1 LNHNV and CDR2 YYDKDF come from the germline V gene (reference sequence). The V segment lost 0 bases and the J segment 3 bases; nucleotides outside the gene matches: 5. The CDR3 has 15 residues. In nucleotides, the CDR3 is TGTGCCACCAGCAGAGATGCGGGAGAGTACTACGAGCAGTACTTC. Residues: CATSRDAGEYYEQYF.

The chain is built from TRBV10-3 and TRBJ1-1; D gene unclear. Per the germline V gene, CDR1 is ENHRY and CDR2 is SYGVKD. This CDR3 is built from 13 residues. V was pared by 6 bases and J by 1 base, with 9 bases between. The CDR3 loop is CAIREEANTEAFF. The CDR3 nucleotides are TGTGCCATCAGGGAGGAGGCGAACACTGAAGCTTTCTTT.

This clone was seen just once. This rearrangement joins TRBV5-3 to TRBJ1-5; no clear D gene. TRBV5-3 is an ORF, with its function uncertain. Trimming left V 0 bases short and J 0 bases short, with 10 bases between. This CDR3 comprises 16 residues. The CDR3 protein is CARSLVPTYSNQPQHF. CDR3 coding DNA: TGTGCCAGAAGCTTGGTTCCGACCTATAGCAATCAGCCCCAGCATTTT.

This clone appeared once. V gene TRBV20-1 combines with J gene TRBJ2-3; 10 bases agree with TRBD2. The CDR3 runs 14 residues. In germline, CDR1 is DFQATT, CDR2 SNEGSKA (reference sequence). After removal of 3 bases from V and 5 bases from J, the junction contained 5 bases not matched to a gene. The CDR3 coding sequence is TGCAGTGCTAGTGACGGGACTAGCGAAGATACGCAGTATTTT. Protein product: CSASDGTSEDTQYF.

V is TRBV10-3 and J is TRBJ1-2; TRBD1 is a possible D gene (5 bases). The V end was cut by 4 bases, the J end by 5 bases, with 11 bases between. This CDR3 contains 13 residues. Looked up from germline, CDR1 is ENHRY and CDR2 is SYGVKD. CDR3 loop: CAISVRQGYGYTF. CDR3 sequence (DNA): TGTGCCATCAGTGTTCGGCAGGGATATGGCTACACCTTC.

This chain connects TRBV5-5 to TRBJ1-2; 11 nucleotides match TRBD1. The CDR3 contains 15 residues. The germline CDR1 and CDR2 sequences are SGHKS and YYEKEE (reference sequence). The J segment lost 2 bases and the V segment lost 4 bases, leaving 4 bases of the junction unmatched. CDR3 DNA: TGTGCCAGCAGCCGGGGGACAGGGGGAAACTATGGCTACACCTTC. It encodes CASSRGTGGNYGYTF.

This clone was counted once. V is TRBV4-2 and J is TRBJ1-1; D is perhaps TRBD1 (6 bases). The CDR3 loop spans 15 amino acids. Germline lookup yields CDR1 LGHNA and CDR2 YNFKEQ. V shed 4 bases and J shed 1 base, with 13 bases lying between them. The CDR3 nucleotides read TGTGCCAGCAGCCCCGAGGGGGGACAGAACACTGAAGCTTTCTTT. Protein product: CASSPEGGQNTEAFF.

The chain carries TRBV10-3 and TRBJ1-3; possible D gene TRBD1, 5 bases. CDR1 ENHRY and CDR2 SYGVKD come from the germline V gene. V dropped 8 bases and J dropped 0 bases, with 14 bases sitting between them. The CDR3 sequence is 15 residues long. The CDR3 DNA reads TGTGCCATCTCAGACTCGGGGGGCTCTGGAAACACCATATATTTT. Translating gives CAISDSGGSGNTIYF.

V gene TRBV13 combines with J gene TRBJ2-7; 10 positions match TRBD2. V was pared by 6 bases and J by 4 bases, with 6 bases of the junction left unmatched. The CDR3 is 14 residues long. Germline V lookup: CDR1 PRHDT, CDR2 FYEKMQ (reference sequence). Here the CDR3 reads CASRASGGTYEQYF. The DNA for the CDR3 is TGTGCCAGCAGGGCTAGCGGGGGTACGTACGAGCAGTACTTC.

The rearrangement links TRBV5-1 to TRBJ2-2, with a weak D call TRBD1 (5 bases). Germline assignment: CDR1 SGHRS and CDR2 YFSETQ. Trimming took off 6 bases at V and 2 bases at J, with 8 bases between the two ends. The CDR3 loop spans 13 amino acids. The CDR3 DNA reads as TGCGCCAGCACACAGGATAACACCGGGGAGCTGTTTTTT. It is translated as CASTQDNTGELFF.